Listed here are 4 T cell receptor beta chains from one sample, sequenced in a study of cytomegalovirus exposure and HLA in healthy donors listed by TCRdb under 2017. Libraries were prepared through the immunoSEQ multiplex PCR assay. A mixture of 60 forward primers for TCR Vbeta segments and 13 reverse primers for TCR Jbeta segments was used in the multiplex PCR. Not all clones reach the TCRdb copy of this immuneACCESS table, which keeps in-frame sequences only. Checked studies attribute under half of the gap to unresolved V genes and leave the rest unexplained. In all, the sample holds some 150,000 clones, and roughly 80% of those were seen once. The ten largest clones represent about 1.5% of the sample. The sequencing input was PBMCs. The receptors shown here come from a man aged 35 to 55 in good health and CMV-seronegative.

This clone was detected only once. This rearrangement joins TRBV19 to TRBJ1-6; the D is unclear. Germline V gene lookup returns CDR1 LNHDA and CDR2 SQIVND (reference sequence). Trimming removed 2 bases from V and 5 bases from J, with 7 bases in between. The CDR3 spans 14 residues. The CDR3 sequence: CASSITENNSPLHF. In DNA, the CDR3 is TGTGCCAGTAGTATAACAGAAAATAATTCACCCCTCCACTTT.

The table lists this clone with a count of one. This chain links TRBV7-2 with TRBJ2-7; 8 nucleotides match TRBD2. Germline CDR1 reads SGHTA; CDR2 reads FQGNSA. The trim removed 1 base at V and 3 bases at J, leaving 11 bases unmatched. The CDR3 sequence is 17 residues long. This CDR3 reads CASSLGVAGGAGYEQYF. CDR3 bases: TGTGCCAGCAGCTTAGGAGTGGCGGGAGGTGCCGGCTACGAGCAGTACTTC.

The chain joins TRBV5-4 to TRBJ1-2; D unclear. Germline loops: CDR1 SGHNT, CDR2 YYREEE (reference sequence). V lost 1 base and J 5 bases, leaving 12 bases between the germline ends. The CDR3 has 14 amino acids. CDR3 coding DNA: TGTGCCAGCAGCTTGCTCAGTGAGGGTTATGGCTACACCTTC. It specifies CASSLLSEGYGYTF.

The chain uses TRBV7-9 and TRBJ2-5; 8 bases line up with TRBD2. The germline gives CDR1 SEHNR, CDR2 FQNEAQ (reference sequence). There are 14 residues in the CDR3. Trimming at V came to 1 base and at J to 11 bases, leaving 9 bases not matched to a gene. CDR3 sequence reads: CASSLGGLAGEQYF. CDR3 in DNA: TGTGCCAGCAGCTTAGGCGGGCTAGCGGGTGAGCAGTACTTC.